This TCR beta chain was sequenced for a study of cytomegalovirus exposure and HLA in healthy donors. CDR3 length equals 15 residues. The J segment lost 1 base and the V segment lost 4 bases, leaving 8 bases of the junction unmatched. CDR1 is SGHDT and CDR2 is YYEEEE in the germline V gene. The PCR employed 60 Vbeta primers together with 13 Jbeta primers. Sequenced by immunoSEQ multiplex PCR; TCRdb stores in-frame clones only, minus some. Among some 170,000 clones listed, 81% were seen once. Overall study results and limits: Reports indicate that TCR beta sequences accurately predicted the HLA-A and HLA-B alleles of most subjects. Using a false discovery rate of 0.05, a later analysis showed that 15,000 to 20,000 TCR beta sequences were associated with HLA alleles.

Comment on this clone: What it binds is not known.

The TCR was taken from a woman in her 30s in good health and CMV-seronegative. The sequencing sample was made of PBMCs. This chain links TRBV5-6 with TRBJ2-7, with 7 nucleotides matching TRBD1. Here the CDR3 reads CASSAQGVGSYEQYF. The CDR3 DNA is TGTGCCAGCAGCGCCCAGGGGGTGGGATCCTACGAGCAGTACTTC.